This is a list of T cell receptor beta chains from one sample in a study of response to subunit inactivated influenza vaccine. A single record per CDR3 protein comes from TCRdb applying MiXCR to the RT-PCR reads. The sample holds more than 600,000 distinct CDR3 sequences, approximately 18% seen once. Sequences were derived from PBMCs from blood, sampled 5 days after vaccination. The receptors were gathered from a man between 50 and 59 years old who received an inactivated influenza vaccine. CDR3s include the opening cysteine and the closing phenylalanine or tryptophan. A D gene is named only where the DNA matches it firmly. Size values are once, few and many counts, or a class for expanded clones, and some rows have none.

abundance: NA
j_gene: TRBJ2-2
v_gene: TRBV7-3
d_gene: NA
len: 15
CDR3aa: CASSLDRAWGGELFF
CDR3nt: TGTGCCAGCAGCTTAGATCGGGCCTGGGGCGGGGAGCTGTTTTTT

abundance: NA
j_gene: TRBJ2-7
v_gene: TRBV20-1
d_gene: TRBD2
len: 15
CDR3aa: CSARDLAGGPHEQYF
CDR3nt: TGCAGTGCTAGAGATTTAGCGGGAGGCCCTCACGAGCAGTACTTC

abundance: NA
j_gene: TRBJ2-7
v_gene: TRBV28
d_gene: TRBD1
len: 13
CDR3aa: CASAGTGFYEQYF
CDR3nt: TGTGCCAGTGCCGGGACAGGGTTCTACGAGCAGTACTTC

abundance: few
j_gene: TRBJ1-3
v_gene: TRBV12-3/TRBV12-4
d_gene: NA
len: 15
CDR3aa: CASNPLGLQGNTIYF
CDR3nt: TGTGCCAGCAACCCTTTGGGGCTCCAGGGAAACACCATATATTTT

abundance: NA
j_gene: TRBJ1-1
v_gene: TRBV6-1
d_gene: TRBD1
len: 16
CDR3aa: CASSPLSGQGFPEAFF
CDR3nt: TGTGCCAGCAGTCCCTTATCCGGACAGGGGTTCCCTGAAGCTTTCTTT

abundance: NA
j_gene: TRBJ2-1
v_gene: TRBV6-1
d_gene: NA
len: 15
CDR3aa: CASSGELLFTNEQFF
CDR3nt: TGTGCCAGCAGTGGTGAGCTTCTCTTTACCAATGAGCAGTTCTTC

abundance: few
j_gene: TRBJ2-3
v_gene: TRBV20-1
d_gene: NA
len: 18
CDR3aa: CSARGGTRRARGTDTQYF
CDR3nt: TGCAGTGCTAGAGGCGGGACGAGAAGAGCGAGAGGCACAGATACGCAGTATTTT

abundance: NA
j_gene: TRBJ2-1
v_gene: TRBV4-2
d_gene: TRBD2
len: 16
CDR3aa: CASSQNTGGSYNEQFF
CDR3nt: TGTGCCAGCAGCCAAAATACGGGAGGCTCCTACAATGAGCAGTTCTTC

abundance: NA
j_gene: TRBJ1-1
v_gene: TRBV20-1
d_gene: NA
len: 13
CDR3aa: CSASLPPNTEAFF
CDR3nt: TGCAGTGCTAGCTTACCACCGAACACTGAAGCTTTCTTT

abundance: once
j_gene: TRBJ2-3
v_gene: TRBV7-6
d_gene: TRBD2
len: 15
CDR3aa: CASSLEAGGTDTQYF
CDR3nt: TGTGCCAGCAGCTTAGAAGCGGGAGGCACAGATACGCAGTATTTT

abundance: few
j_gene: TRBJ2-5
v_gene: TRBV5-6
d_gene: NA
len: 14
CDR3aa: CASSYPSGRETQYF
CDR3nt: TGTGCCAGCAGCTATCCCTCGGGACGAGAGACCCAGTACTTC

abundance: many
j_gene: TRBJ2-2
v_gene: TRBV5-6
d_gene: NA
len: 15
CDR3aa: CASSLPTGNTGELFF
CDR3nt: TGTGCCAGCAGCCTTCCCACGGGAAACACCGGGGAGCTGTTTTTT

abundance: NA
j_gene: TRBJ2-5
v_gene: TRBV12-3/TRBV12-4
d_gene: NA
len: 13
CDR3aa: CASTLGVQETQYF
CDR3nt: TGTGCCAGCACGTTGGGCGTACAAGAGACCCAGTACTTC

abundance: few
j_gene: TRBJ2-3
v_gene: TRBV4-3
d_gene: NA
len: 16
CDR3aa: CASSQDDREGADTQYF
CDR3nt: TGCGCCAGCAGCCAAGATGACAGGGAGGGGGCAGATACGCAGTATTTT

abundance: NA
j_gene: TRBJ2-2
v_gene: TRBV29-1
d_gene: TRBD2
len: 16
CDR3aa: CSVEWPSGRASGELFF
CDR3nt: TGCAGCGTTGAATGGCCTAGCGGGAGGGCATCCGGGGAGCTGTTTTTT

abundance: many
j_gene: TRBJ2-4
v_gene: TRBV12-3/TRBV12-4
d_gene: TRBD1
len: 15
CDR3aa: CASSQLGTGGYIQYF
CDR3nt: TGTGCCAGCAGTCAATTGGGGACAGGGGGCTACATTCAGTACTTC

abundance: few
j_gene: TRBJ2-3
v_gene: TRBV4-2
d_gene: TRBD2
len: 19
CDR3aa: CASSQAGTSGRVGTDTQYF
CDR3nt: TGTGCCAGCAGCCAAGCCGGGACTAGCGGGAGGGTAGGCACAGATACGCAGTATTTT

abundance: NA
j_gene: TRBJ2-2
v_gene: TRBV6-5
d_gene: TRBD1
len: 16
CDR3aa: CASSLRVTGSTGELFF
CDR3nt: TGTGCCAGCAGTTTACGTGTGACAGGGAGCACCGGGGAGCTGTTTTTT

abundance: NA
j_gene: TRBJ2-4
v_gene: TRBV7-8
d_gene: NA
len: 12
CDR3aa: CASSPTRGIQYF
CDR3nt: TGTGCCAGCAGCCCGACTAGGGGCATTCAGTACTTC

abundance: NA
j_gene: TRBJ1-1
v_gene: TRBV9
d_gene: NA
len: 18
CDR3aa: CASSVVPASGLMNTEAFF
CDR3nt: TGTGCCAGCAGCGTAGTGCCGGCATCGGGACTTATGAACACTGAAGCTTTCTTT

abundance: NA
j_gene: TRBJ2-7
v_gene: TRBV7-6
d_gene: NA
len: 16
CDR3aa: CASSLLGWEAFGDQYF
CDR3nt: TGTGCCAGCAGCCTTCTGGGGTGGGAAGCCTTTGGGGATCAGTACTTC

abundance: NA
j_gene: TRBJ2-3
v_gene: TRBV20-1
d_gene: TRBD2
len: 15
CDR3aa: CSAGGTSGRTDTQYF
CDR3nt: TGCAGTGCTGGCGGGACTAGCGGGAGGACAGATACGCAGTATTTT

abundance: once
j_gene: TRBJ2-1
v_gene: TRBV7-2
d_gene: NA
len: 14
CDR3aa: CASSPPGAQDEQFF
CDR3nt: TGTGCCAGCAGCCCTCCAGGGGCGCAGGATGAGCAGTTCTTC

abundance: few
j_gene: TRBJ2-2
v_gene: TRBV4-1
d_gene: NA
len: 14
CDR3aa: CASSQESTIGELFF
CDR3nt: TGCGCCAGCAGCCAAGAGTCAACGATAGGGGAGCTGTTTTTT

abundance: few
j_gene: TRBJ1-1
v_gene: TRBV20-1
d_gene: TRBD1
len: 13
CDR3aa: CRVPDRRNTEAFF
CDR3nt: TGCAGAGTCCCGGACAGGAGGAACACTGAAGCTTTCTTT

abundance: few
j_gene: TRBJ1-5
v_gene: TRBV20-1
d_gene: NA
len: 15
CDR3aa: CSARPALQGGQPQHF
CDR3nt: TGCAGTGCTAGACCAGCCTTACAGGGCGGCCAGCCCCAGCATTTT

abundance: NA
j_gene: TRBJ2-2
v_gene: TRBV4-1
d_gene: TRBD1
len: 16
CDR3aa: CASSRGQGANTGELFF
CDR3nt: TGCGCCAGCAGCCGCGGACAGGGGGCTAACACCGGGGAGCTGTTTTTT

abundance: few
j_gene: TRBJ1-3
v_gene: TRBV18
d_gene: TRBD1
len: 15
CDR3aa: CASSPSGQGRNTIYF
CDR3nt: TGTGCCAGCTCACCTTCGGGACAGGGACGAAACACCATATATTTT

abundance: few
j_gene: TRBJ2-1
v_gene: TRBV5-8
d_gene: NA
len: 12
CDR3aa: CASSSDSGQQFF
CDR3nt: TGTGCCAGCAGCTCAGATTCAGGCCAGCAGTTCTTC

abundance: few
j_gene: TRBJ2-5
v_gene: TRBV6-2/TRBV6-3
d_gene: TRBD1
len: 16
CDR3aa: CASSYGTGGYQETQYF
CDR3nt: TGTGCCAGCAGTTACGGGACAGGGGGCTACCAAGAGACCCAGTACTTC

abundance: few
j_gene: TRBJ2-3
v_gene: TRBV4-3
d_gene: TRBD2
len: 19
CDR3aa: CASSHRWVAGAKYSDTQYF
CDR3nt: TGCGCCAGCAGCCACCGATGGGTAGCGGGGGCCAAATACTCGGATACGCAGTATTTT

abundance: few
j_gene: TRBJ2-4
v_gene: TRBV4-3
d_gene: NA
len: 15
CDR3aa: CASSHGGTAKNIQYF
CDR3nt: TGCGCCAGCAGTCATGGGGGGACGGCTAAAAACATTCAGTACTTC

abundance: NA
j_gene: TRBJ2-3
v_gene: TRBV5-1
d_gene: NA
len: 14
CDR3aa: CASSARSSTDTQYF
CDR3nt: TGCGCCAGCAGCGCTAGATCTAGCACAGATACGCAGTATTTT

abundance: NA
j_gene: TRBJ2-4
v_gene: TRBV7-2
d_gene: NA
len: 13
CDR3aa: CASSLATKNIQYF
CDR3nt: TGTGCCAGCAGCTTAGCAACCAAAAACATTCAGTACTTC

abundance: NA
j_gene: TRBJ2-7
v_gene: TRBV12-3/TRBV12-4
d_gene: TRBD1
len: 14
CDR3aa: CASSLFQGAYEQYF
CDR3nt: TGTGCCAGCAGTTTATTTCAGGGGGCCTACGAGCAGTACTTC

abundance: few
j_gene: TRBJ2-7
v_gene: TRBV7-2
d_gene: NA
len: 15
CDR3aa: CASSLLADSSYEQYF
CDR3nt: TGTGCCAGCAGCTTATTAGCGGATAGCTCCTACGAGCAGTACTTC

abundance: NA
j_gene: TRBJ2-5
v_gene: TRBV7-2
d_gene: TRBD2
len: 16
CDR3aa: CASSLHRGGPGEPQYF
CDR3nt: TGTGCCAGCAGCTTACACCGGGGGGGGCCAGGAGAGCCCCAGTACTTC

abundance: NA
j_gene: TRBJ2-3
v_gene: TRBV4-3
d_gene: TRBD1
len: 14
CDR3aa: CASSQGDGTDTQSF
CDR3nt: TGCGCCAGCAGCCAGGGGGACGGGACAGATACGCAGTCTTTT